This T cell receptor beta chain derives from a study of cytomegalovirus exposure and HLA in healthy donors. As for the study in general: As an earlier analysis found, about 200 million T cells yielded about 120 million unique TCR beta sequences. Broader study findings: Because they were indistinguishable, some V segments, including TRBV6-2 and TRBV6-3, were excluded. Most observed TCR sequences were rare, whereas some public TCRs were detected in many donors. Earlier analysis yielded a pattern in which most TCR beta V segments were productive about 87% or about 30% of the time.

As concerns this clone: The antigen remains unidentified.

Primers for the PCR totalled 60 Vbeta and 13 Jbeta. Data came from immunoSEQ multiplex PCR; TCRdb stores just in-frame clones and leaves some out. This sample's table has some 110,000 clones. The V end was cut by 5 bases, the J end by 2 bases, with 10 bases between. The germline V gene encodes CDR1 MDHEN and CDR2 SYDVKM. This CDR3 contains 14 residues. Sequencing was carried out using PBMCs. The chain couples TRBV28 to TRBJ1-3; D remains unclear. This clonotype originated in a young man in good health and CMV-seronegative. CDR3 DNA sequence: TGTGCCAGCAGTAATGGAGGGACTGGAAACACCATATATTTT. Translated: CASSNGGTGNTIYF.